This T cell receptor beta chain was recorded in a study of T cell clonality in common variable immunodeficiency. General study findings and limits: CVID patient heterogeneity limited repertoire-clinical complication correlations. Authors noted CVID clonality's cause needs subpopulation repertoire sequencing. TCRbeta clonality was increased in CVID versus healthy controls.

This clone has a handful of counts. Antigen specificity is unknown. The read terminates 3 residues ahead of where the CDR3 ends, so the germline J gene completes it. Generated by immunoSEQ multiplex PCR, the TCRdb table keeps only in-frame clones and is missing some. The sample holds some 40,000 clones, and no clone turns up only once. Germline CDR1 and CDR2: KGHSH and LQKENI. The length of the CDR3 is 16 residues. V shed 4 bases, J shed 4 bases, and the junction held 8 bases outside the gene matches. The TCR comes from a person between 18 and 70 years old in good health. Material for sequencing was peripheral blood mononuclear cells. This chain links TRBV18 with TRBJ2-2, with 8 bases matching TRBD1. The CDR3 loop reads CASSLLIGTGTGELFF. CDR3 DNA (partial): TGTGCCAGCTCACTCTTGATTGGGACAGGCACCGGGGAG.